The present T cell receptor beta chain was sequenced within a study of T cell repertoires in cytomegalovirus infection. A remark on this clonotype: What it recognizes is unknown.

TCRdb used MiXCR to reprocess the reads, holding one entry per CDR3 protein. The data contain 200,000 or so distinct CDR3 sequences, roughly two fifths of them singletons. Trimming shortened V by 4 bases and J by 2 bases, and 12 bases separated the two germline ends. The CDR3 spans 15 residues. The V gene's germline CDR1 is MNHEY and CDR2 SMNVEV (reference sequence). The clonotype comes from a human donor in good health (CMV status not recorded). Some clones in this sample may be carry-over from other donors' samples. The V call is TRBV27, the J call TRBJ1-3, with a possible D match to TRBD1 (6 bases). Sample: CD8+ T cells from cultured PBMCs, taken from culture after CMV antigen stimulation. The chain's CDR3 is CASSSPGAAGNTIYF. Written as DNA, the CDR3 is TGTGCCAGCAGTTCCCCGGGGGCTGCTGGAAACACCATATATTTT.